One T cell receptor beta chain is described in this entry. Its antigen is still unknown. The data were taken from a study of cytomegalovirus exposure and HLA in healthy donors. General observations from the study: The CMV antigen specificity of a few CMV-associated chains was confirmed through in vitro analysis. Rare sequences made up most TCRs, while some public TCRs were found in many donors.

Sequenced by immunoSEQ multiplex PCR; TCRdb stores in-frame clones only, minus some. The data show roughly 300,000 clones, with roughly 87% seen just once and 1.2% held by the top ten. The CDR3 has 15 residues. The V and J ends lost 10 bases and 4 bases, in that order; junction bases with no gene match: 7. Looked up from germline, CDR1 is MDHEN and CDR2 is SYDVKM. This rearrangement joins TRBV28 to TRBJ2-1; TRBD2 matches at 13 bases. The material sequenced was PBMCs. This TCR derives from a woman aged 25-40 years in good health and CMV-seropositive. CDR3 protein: CAIAGLAGSYNEQFF. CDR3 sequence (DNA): TGTGCCATCGCGGGACTAGCGGGATCTTACAATGAGCAGTTCTTC.